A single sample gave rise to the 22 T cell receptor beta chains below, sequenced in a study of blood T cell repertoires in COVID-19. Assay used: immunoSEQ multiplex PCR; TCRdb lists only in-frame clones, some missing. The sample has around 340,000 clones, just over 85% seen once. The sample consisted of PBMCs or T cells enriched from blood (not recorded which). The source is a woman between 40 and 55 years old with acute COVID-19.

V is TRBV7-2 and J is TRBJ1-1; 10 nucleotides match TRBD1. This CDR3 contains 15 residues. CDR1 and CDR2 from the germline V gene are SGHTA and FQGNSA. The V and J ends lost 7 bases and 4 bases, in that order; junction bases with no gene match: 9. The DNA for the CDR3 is TGTGCCAGCACCCCGGGGACAGGGGTCGGCACTGAAGCTTTCTTT. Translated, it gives CASTPGTGVGTEAFF.

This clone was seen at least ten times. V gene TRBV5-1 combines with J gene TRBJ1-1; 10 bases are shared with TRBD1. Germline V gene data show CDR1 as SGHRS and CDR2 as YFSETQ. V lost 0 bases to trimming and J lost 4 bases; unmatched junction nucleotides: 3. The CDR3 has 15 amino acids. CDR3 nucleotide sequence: TGCGCCAGCAGCTTGGGAGGGACAGGGGTCACTGAAGCTTTCTTT. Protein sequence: CASSLGGTGVTEAFF.

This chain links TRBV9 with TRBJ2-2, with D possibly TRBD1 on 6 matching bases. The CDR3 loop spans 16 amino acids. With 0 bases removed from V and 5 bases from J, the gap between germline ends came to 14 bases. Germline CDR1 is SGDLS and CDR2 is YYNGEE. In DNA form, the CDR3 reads TGTGCCAGCAGCGTAGCTACAGGGATGAGGACCGGGGAGCTGTTTTTT. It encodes CASSVATGMRTGELFF.

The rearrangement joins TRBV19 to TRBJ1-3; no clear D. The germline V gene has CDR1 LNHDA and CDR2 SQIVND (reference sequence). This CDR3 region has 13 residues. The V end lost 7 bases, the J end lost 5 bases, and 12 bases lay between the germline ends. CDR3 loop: CASTEVDRNTIYF. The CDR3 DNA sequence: TGTGCCAGTACGGAGGTAGATAGAAACACCATATATTTT.

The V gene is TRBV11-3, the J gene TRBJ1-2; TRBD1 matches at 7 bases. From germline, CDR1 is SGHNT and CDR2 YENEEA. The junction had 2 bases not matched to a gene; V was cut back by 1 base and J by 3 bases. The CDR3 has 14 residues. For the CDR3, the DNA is TGTGCCAGCAGCTTAGGGGACAGTCACTATGGCTACACCTTC. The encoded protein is CASSLGDSHYGYTF.

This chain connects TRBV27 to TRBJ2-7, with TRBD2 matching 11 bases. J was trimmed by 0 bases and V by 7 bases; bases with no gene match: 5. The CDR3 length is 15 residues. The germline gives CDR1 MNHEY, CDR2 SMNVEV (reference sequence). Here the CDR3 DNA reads TGTGCCAGCAAACAGGGGACTAGCGGCTCCTACGAGCAGTACTTC. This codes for CASKQGTSGSYEQYF.

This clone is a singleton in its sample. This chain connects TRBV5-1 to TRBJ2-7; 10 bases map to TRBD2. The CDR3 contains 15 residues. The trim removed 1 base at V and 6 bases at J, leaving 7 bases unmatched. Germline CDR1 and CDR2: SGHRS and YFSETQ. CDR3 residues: CASSLLLAGAREQYF. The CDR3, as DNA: TGCGCCAGCAGCTTGCTGCTAGCGGGAGCACGCGAGCAGTACTTC.

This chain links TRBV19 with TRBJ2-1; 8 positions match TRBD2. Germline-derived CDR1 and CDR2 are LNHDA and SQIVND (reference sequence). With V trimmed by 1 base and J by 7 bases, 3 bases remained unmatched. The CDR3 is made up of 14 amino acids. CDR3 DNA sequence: TGTGCCAGTAGTATAGCGGGAGGGTTTAATGAGCAGTTCTTC. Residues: CASSIAGGFNEQFF. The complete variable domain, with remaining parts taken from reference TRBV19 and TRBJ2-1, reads DGGITQSPKYLFRKEGQNVTLSCEQNLNHDAMYWYRQDPGQGLRLIYYSQIVNDFQKGDIAEGYSVSREKKESFPLTVTSAQKNPTAFYLCASSIAGGFNEQFFGPGTRLTVL.

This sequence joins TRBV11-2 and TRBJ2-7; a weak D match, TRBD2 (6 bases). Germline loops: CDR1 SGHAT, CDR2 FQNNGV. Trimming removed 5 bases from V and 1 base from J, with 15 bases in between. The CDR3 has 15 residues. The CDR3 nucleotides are TGTGCCAGCAGCCGTATTAGCGGTAAATCCTACGAGCAGTACTTC. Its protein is CASSRISGKSYEQYF.

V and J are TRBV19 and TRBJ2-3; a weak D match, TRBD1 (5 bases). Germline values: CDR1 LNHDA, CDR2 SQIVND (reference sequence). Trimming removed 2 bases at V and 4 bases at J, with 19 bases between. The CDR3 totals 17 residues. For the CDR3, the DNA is TGTGCCAGTAGTATAAGTCGGAGCAGGGTGCTCGCAGATACGCAGTATTTT. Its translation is CASSISRSRVLADTQYF.

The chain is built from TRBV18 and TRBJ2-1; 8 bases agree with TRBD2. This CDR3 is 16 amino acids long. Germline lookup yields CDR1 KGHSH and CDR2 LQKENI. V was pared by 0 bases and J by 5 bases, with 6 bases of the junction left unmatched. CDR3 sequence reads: CASSPPSGTYNNEQFF. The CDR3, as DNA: TGTGCCAGCTCACCACCTAGCGGGACCTACAACAATGAGCAGTTCTTC.

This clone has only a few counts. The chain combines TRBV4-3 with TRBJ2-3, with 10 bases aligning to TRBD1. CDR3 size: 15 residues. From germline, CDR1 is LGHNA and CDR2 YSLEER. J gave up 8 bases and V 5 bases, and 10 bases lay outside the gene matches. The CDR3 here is CASSERDRGVSTQYF. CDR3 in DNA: TGCGCCAGCAGCGAACGGGACAGGGGAGTCTCTACGCAGTATTTT.

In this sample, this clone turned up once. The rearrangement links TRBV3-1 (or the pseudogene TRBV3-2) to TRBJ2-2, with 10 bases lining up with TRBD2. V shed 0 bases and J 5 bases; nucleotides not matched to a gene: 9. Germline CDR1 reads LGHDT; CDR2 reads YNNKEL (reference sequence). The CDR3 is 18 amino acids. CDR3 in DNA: TGTGCCAGCAGCCAAGAACGGCTAGCGGGAGTGGGAACCGGGGAGCTGTTTTTT. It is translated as CASSQERLAGVGTGELFF.

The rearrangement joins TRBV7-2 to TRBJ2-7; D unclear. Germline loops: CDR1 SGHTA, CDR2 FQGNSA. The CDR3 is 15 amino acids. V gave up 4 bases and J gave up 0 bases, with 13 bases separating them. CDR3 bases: TGTGCCAGCAGCTCCCCCGTCTTCGGCTCCTACGAGCAGTACTTC. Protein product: CASSSPVFGSYEQYF.

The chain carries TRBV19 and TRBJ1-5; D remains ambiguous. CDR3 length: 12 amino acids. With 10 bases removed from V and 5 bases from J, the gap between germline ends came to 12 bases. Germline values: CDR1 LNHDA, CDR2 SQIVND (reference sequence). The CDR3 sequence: CATGGSDQPQHF. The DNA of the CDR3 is TGTGCCACCGGAGGGTCCGATCAGCCCCAGCATTTT.

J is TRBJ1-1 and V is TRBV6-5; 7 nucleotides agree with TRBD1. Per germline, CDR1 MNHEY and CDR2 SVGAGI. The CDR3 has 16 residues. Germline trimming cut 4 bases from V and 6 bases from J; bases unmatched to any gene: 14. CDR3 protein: CASSFGITGEFAEAFF. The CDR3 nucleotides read TGTGCCAGCAGTTTCGGGATAACAGGGGAGTTCGCTGAAGCTTTCTTT.

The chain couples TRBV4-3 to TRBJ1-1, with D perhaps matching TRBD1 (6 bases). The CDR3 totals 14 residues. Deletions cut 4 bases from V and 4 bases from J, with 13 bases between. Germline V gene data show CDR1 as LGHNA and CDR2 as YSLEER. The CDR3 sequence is CASSPGRGGTEAFF. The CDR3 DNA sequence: TGCGCCAGCAGCCCCGGCAGGGGCGGCACTGAAGCTTTCTTT.

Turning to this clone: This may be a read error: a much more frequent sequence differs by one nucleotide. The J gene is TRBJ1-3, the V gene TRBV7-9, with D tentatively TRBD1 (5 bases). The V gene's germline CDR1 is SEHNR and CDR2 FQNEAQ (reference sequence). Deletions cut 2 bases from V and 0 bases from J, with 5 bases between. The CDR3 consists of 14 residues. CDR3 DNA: TGTGCCAGCAGCTTACAGGGCTCTGGAAACACCATATATTTT. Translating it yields CASSLQGSGNTIYF. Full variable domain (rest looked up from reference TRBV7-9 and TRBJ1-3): DTGVSQNPRHKITKRGQNVTFRCDPISEHNRLYWYRQTLGQGPEFLTYFQNEAQLEKSRLLSDRFSAERPKGSFSTLEIQRTEQGDSAMYLCASSLQGSGNTIYFGEGSWLTVV.

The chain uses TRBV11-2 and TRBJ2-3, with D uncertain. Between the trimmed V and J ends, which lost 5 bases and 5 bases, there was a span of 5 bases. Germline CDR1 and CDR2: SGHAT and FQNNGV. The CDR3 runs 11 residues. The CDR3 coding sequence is TGTGCCAGCAGCCCTAGAGATACGCAGTATTTT. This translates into CASSPRDTQYF. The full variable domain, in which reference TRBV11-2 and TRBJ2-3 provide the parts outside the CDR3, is EAGVAQSPRYKIIEKRQSVAFWCNPISGHATLYWYQQILGQGPKLLIQFQNNGVVDDSQLPKDRFSAERLKGVDSTLKIQPAKLEDSAVYLCASSPRDTQYFGPGTRLTVL.

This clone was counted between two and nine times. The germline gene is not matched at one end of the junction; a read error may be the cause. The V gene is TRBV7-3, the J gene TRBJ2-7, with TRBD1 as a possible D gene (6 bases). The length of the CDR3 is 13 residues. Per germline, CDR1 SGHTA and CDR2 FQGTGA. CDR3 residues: CASSLTRQDEQYF. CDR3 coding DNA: TGTGCCAGCAGCCTAACCCGACAGGACGAGCAGTACTTC.

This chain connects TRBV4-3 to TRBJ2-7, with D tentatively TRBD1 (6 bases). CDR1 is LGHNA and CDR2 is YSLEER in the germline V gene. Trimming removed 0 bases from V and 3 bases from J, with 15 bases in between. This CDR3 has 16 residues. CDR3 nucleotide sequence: TGCGCCAGCAGCCAAGATCGGGGTTCACAGGGCTACGAGCAGTACTTC. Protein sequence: CASSQDRGSQGYEQYF.

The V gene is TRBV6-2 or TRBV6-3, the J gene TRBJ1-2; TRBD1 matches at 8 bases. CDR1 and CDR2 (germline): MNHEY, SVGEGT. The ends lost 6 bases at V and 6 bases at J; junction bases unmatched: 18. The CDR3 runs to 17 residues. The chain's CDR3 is CASSPRTKQGVRDGYTF. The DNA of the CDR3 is TGTGCCAGCAGCCCTCGAACAAAACAGGGGGTTAGGGATGGCTACACCTTC.